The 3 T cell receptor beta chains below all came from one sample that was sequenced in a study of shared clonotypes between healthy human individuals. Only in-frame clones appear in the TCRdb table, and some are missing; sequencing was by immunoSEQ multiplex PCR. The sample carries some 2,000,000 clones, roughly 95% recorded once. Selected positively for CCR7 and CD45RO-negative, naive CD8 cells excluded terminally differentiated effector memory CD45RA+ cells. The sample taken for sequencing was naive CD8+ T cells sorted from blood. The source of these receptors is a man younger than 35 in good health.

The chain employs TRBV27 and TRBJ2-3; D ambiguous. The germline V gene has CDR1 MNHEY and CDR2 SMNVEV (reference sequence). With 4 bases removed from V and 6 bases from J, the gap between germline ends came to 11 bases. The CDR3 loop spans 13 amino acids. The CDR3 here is CASSSLSWDTQYF. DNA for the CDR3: TGTGCCAGCAGTTCCCTCTCTTGGGATACGCAGTATTTT.

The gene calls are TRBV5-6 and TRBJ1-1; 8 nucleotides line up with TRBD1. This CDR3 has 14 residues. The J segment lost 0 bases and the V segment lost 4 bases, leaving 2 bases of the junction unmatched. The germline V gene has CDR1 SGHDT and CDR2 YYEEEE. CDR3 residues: CASSKTGVNTEAFF. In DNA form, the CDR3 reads TGTGCCAGCAGCAAGACAGGGGTGAACACTGAAGCTTTCTTT.

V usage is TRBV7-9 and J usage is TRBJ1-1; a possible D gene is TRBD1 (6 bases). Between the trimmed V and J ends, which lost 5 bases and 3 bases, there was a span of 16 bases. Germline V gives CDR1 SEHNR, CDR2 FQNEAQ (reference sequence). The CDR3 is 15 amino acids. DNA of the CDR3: TGTGCCAGCAGCCCATGGGGGGGCCGGGACACTGAAGCTTTCTTT. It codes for CASSPWGGRDTEAFF.